This T cell receptor (beta chain) was recovered during a study of T cell responses to AZD1222 COVID-19 vaccine. J was trimmed by 10 bases and V by 5 bases; bases with no gene match: 5. The CDR3 length is 14 residues. Germline loops: CDR1 SEHNR, CDR2 FQNEAQ (reference sequence). Repertoires were generated with immunoSEQ multiplex PCR, while TCRdb's copy carries only in-frame clones and drops some. The sample holds about 130,000 clones, more than 70% seen once. The source was peripheral blood, collected on day 0 of AZD1222 vaccination. The sequence was obtained from an adult in good health. This rearrangement joins TRBV7-9 to TRBJ1-6, with 10 bases lining up with TRBD1. CDR3 DNA sequence: TGTGCCAGCAGCCCGGACAGGGGGAAATCACCCCTCCACTTT. It encodes CASSPDRGKSPLHF.